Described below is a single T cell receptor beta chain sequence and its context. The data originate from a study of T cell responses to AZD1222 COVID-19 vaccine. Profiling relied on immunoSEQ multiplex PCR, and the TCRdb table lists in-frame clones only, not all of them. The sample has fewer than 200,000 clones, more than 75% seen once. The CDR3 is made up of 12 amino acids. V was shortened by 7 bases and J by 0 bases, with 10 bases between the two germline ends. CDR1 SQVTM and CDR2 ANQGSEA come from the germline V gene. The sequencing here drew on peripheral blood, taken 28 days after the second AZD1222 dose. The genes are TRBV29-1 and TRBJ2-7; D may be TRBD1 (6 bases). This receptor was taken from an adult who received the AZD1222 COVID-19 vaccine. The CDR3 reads CSAGTHSYEQYF. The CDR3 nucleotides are TGCAGCGCCGGGACACACTCCTACGAGCAGTACTTC.